This T cell receptor (beta chain) was profiled in a study of human T cells and chemical hapten exposure. Study-wide findings and caveats: Sensitization with DPC brought no change to TCRs above 1 in 1000 in frequency. Expanded TCRs clustered into significantly more large CDR3 similarity groups than controls, the analysis revealed.

A single record per CDR3 protein comes from TCRdb applying MiXCR to the RACE reads. The table includes 380,000 or so distinct CDR3 sequences, approximately 5.1% detected once. Time point reported: patch test 1, 2 weeks after DPC sensitization. Described treatment: therapeutic diphenylcyclopropenone sensitization with weekly scalp DPC. Each patch test followed a blood draw. This clonotype occurred many times. Its antigen is unknown. This CDR3 contains 15 residues. CDR1 is SGHTA, CDR2 FQGNSA, per germline. The ends were cut back, 1 base at V and 1 base at J, with 9 bases in the middle. This sequence originates from a woman in her 50s with alopecia areata. Some clones in this sample may be carry-over from other donors' samples. The chain has TRBV7-2 and TRBJ2-3; unclear D gene. The material was whole blood, obtained in connection with sensitization to the hapten diphenylcyclopropenone (DPC). The DNA for the CDR3 is TGTGCCAGCAGCTTAGGACGGGTCGGCACAGATACGCAGTATTTT. Translating gives CASSLGRVGTDTQYF.